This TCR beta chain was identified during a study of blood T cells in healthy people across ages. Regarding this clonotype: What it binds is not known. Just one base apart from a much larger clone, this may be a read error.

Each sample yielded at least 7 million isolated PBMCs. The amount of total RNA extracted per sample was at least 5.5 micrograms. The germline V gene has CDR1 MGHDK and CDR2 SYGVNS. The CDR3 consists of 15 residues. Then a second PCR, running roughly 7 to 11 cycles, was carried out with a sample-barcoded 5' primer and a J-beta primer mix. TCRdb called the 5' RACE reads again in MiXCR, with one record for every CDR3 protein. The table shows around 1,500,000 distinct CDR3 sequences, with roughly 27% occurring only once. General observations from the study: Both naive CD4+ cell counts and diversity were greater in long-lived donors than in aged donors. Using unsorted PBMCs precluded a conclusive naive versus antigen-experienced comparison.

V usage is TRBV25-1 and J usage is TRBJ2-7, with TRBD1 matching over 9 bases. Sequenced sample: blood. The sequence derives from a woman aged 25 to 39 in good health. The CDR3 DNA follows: TGTACCAGCAGGGGGTCGGGACAGGGAGGGTACGAGCAGTACTTC. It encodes CTSRGSGQGGYEQYF.